The rows below give T cell receptor beta chains drawn from one sample of a study of beta chain features in type 1 diabetes. Sequencing used immunoSEQ multiplex PCR; TCRdb keeps in-frame clones, though not all of them. The profile shows about 360,000 clones, about 12% of them singletons. Sample: naive CD4+ T cells from blood. The receptors shown here come from a woman under 30 with type 1 diabetes. CDR3s include the opening cysteine and the closing phenylalanine or tryptophan. Each record gives: V gene, clone size, D gene, J gene, CDR3 DNA, CDR3 protein. D genes are given only for firm matches. Size values are once, few and many counts, or a class for expanded clones, and some rows have none.

v_gene: TRBV28; abundance: NA; d_gene: TRBD2; j_gene: TRBJ2-4; CDR3nt: TGTGCCAGCAGTTTGCCCGGGGGGGACATTCAGTACTTC; CDR3aa: CASSLPGGDIQYF
v_gene: TRBV15; abundance: few; d_gene: NA; j_gene: TRBJ2-3; CDR3nt: TGTGCCACCAGCAGAGGGGAGGGCACAGATACGCAGTATTTT; CDR3aa: CATSRGEGTDTQYF
v_gene: TRBV14; abundance: NA; d_gene: TRBD2; j_gene: TRBJ2-1; CDR3nt: TGTGCCAGCAGCCCCACTAGCGGGGGCTACAATGAGCAGTTCTTC; CDR3aa: CASSPTSGGYNEQFF
v_gene: TRBV30; abundance: NA; d_gene: NA; j_gene: TRBJ1-1; CDR3nt: TGTGCCTCCACGGGAGGGGCGAACACTGAAGCTTTCTTT; CDR3aa: CASTGGANTEAFF
v_gene: TRBV10-3; abundance: few; d_gene: NA; j_gene: TRBJ2-7; CDR3nt: TGTGCCATCAGTGCGCAAAGGAGCTACGAGCAGTACTTC; CDR3aa: CAISAQRSYEQYF
v_gene: TRBV7-9; abundance: few; d_gene: NA; j_gene: TRBJ2-3; CDR3nt: TGTGCCAGCAGCTTAGTGGAGGGAGTGGATACGCAGTATTTT; CDR3aa: CASSLVEGVDTQYF
v_gene: TRBV9; abundance: NA; d_gene: NA; j_gene: TRBJ2-7; CDR3nt: TGTGCCAGCAGCGTAGATGGAGACTACGAGCAGTACTTC; CDR3aa: CASSVDGDYEQYF
v_gene: TRBV19; abundance: NA; d_gene: NA; j_gene: TRBJ1-1; CDR3nt: TGTGCCAGTAGTTTTGGGGGGGGTGGCACTGAAGCTTTCTTT; CDR3aa: CASSFGGGGTEAFF
v_gene: TRBV7-9; abundance: few; d_gene: NA; j_gene: TRBJ1-2; CDR3nt: TGTGCCAGCAGCCCGGAGGACTATGGCTACACCTTC; CDR3aa: CASSPEDYGYTF
v_gene: TRBV5-1; abundance: NA; d_gene: TRBD2; j_gene: TRBJ2-5; CDR3nt: TGCGCCAGCAGCTTCGGGACTAGCGGGATAGAGACCCAGTACTTC; CDR3aa: CASSFGTSGIETQYF
v_gene: TRBV11-2; abundance: once; d_gene: NA; j_gene: TRBJ2-1; CDR3nt: TGTGCCAGCAGCCTAGATAGAGAGGAGCAGTTCTTC; CDR3aa: CASSLDREEQFF
v_gene: TRBV7-9; abundance: NA; d_gene: TRBD1; j_gene: TRBJ2-5; CDR3nt: TGTGCCAGCACCGACAGGGGTGAGGAGACCCAGTACTTC; CDR3aa: CASTDRGEETQYF
v_gene: TRBV29-1; abundance: NA; d_gene: TRBD1; j_gene: TRBJ2-3; CDR3nt: TGCAGCGTTGCTGGACAGGGGAGCACAGATACGCAGTATTTT; CDR3aa: CSVAGQGSTDTQYF
v_gene: TRBV5-4; abundance: few; d_gene: TRBD2; j_gene: TRBJ2-5; CDR3nt: TGTGCCAGCAGCTTGGCCGGAGCGGGGACCCTCTTTGGAGAGACCCAGTACTTC; CDR3aa: CASSLAGAGTLFGETQYF
v_gene: TRBV4-2; abundance: few; d_gene: TRBD1; j_gene: TRBJ2-7; CDR3nt: TGTGCCAGCAGCCCCGTAGACAGGGTGGTCGAGCAGTACTTC; CDR3aa: CASSPVDRVVEQYF
v_gene: TRBV7-2; abundance: NA; d_gene: TRBD2; j_gene: TRBJ2-2; CDR3nt: TGTGCCAGCAGCGAACGGCCTAGCGGGGCCGGGGAGCTGTTTTTT; CDR3aa: CASSERPSGAGELFF